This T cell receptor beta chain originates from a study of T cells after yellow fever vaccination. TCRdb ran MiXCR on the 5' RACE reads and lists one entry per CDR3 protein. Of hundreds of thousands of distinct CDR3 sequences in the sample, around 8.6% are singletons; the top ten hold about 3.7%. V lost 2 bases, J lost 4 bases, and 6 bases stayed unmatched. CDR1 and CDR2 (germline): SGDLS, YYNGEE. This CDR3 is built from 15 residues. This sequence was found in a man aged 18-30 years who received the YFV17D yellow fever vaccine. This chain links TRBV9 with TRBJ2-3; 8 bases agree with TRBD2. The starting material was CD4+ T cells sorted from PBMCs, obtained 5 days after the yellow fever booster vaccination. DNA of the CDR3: TGTGCCAGCAGCGTCTTAGCGGGGTCATCAGATACGCAGTATTTT. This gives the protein CASSVLAGSSDTQYF.